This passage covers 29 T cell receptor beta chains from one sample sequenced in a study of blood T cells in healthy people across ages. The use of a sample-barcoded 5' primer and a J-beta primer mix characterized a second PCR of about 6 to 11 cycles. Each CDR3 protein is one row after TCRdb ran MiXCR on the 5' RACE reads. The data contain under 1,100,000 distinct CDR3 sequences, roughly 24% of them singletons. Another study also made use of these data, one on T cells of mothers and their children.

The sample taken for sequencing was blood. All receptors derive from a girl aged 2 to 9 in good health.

This CDR3 is CASGLGSFSYNEQFF. For the CDR3, the DNA is TGTGCTAGTGGTTTGGGTTCTTTCTCCTACAATGAGCAGTTCTTC. This sequence joins TRBV12-5 and TRBJ2-1; D is unresolved. Trimming took 1 base from V and 0 from J, leaving 7 bases between them. This CDR3 is built from 15 residues. The germline gives CDR1 LGHNT, CDR2 FRNRAP.

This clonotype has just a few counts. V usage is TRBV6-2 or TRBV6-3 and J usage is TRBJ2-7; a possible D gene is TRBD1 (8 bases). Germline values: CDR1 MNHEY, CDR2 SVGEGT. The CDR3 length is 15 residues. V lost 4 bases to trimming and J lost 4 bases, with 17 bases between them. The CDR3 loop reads CASSSFTGGAYEQYF. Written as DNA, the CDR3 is TGTGCCAGCAGTTCCTTCACAGGGGGGGCGTACGAGCAGTACTTC.

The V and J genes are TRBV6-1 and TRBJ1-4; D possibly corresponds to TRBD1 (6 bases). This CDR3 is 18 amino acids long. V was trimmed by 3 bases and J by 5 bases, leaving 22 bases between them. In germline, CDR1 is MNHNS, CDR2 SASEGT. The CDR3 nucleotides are TGTGCCAGCAGTGATCAATACGAAACAGGGATTCAAAATGAAAAACTGTTTTTT. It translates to CASSDQYETGIQNEKLFF.

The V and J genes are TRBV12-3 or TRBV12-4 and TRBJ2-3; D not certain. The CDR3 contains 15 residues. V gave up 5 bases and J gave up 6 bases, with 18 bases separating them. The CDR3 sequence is CASSEEQKKLDTQYF. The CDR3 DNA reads TGTGCCAGCAGTGAGGAACAGAAGAAGTTGGATACGCAGTATTTT.

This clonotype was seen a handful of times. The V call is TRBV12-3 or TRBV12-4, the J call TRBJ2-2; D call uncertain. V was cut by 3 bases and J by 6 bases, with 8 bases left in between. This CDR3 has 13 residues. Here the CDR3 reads CASSFGSAGELFF. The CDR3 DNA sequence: TGTGCCAGCAGTTTTGGCAGCGCCGGGGAGCTGTTTTTT.

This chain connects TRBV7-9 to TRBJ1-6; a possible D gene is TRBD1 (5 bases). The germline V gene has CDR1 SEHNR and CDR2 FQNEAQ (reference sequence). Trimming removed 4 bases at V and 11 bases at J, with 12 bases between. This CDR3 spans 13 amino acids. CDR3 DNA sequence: TGTGCCAGCAGCTCGACAGATTCTGCACCCCTCCACTTT. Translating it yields CASSSTDSAPLHF.

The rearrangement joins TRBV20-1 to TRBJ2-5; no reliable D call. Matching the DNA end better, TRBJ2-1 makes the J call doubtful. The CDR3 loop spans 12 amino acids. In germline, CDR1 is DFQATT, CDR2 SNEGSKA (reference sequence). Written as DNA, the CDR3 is TGCAGTGCTATACCAACCTCCAATGAGCAGTTCTTC. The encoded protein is CSAIPTSNEQFF.

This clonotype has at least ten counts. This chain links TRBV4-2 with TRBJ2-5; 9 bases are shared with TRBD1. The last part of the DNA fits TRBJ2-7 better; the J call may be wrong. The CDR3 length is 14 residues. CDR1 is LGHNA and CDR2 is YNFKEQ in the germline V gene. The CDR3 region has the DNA TGTGCCAGCAGCCCTGGGACAGGGTTGGACGAGCAGTACTTC. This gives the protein CASSPGTGLDEQYF.

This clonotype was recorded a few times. The CDR3 sequence: CASSVREGSYEQYF. CDR3 sequence (DNA): TGCGCCAGCAGCGTCCGGGAGGGCTCATACGAGCAGTACTTC. The V gene is TRBV5-1, the J gene TRBJ2-5; 8 nucleotides align to TRBD2. Matching the DNA end better, TRBJ2-7 makes the J call doubtful. CDR1 and CDR2 (germline): SGHRS, YFSETQ. The CDR3 is 14 residues long.

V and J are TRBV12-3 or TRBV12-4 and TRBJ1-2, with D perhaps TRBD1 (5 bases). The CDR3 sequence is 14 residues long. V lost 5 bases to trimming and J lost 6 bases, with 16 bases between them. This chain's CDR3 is CASSPTSSGHGYTF. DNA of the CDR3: TGTGCCAGCAGTCCAACCTCCTCAGGGCATGGCTACACCTTC.

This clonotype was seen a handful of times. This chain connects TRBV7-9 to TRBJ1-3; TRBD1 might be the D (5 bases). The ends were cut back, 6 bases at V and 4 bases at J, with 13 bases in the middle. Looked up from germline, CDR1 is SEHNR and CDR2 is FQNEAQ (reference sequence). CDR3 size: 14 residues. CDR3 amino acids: CASRPGRPGNTIYF. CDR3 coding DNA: TGTGCCAGCAGGCCGGGACGTCCCGGAAACACCATATATTTT.

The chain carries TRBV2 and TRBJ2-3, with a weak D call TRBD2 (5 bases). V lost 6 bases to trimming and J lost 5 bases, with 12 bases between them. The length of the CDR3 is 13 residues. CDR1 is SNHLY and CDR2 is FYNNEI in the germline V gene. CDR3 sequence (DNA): TGTGCCAGCAGGATGGGAGTTGGAGATACGCAGTATTTT. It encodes CASRMGVGDTQYF.

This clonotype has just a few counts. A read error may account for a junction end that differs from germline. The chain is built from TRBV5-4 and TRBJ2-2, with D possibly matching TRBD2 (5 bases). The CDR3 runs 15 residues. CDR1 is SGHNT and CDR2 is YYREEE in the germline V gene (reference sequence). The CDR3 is CASSFGGPDTGELFF. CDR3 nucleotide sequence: TGTGCCAGCAGCTTTGGCGGACCAGACACCGGGGAACTGTTTTTT.

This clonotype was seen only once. The CDR3 DNA follows: TGTGCCAGCAGTTTAAGCGCCGAGGCCTACGAGCAGTACTTC. Its translation is CASSLSAEAYEQYF. This sequence joins TRBV12-3 or TRBV12-4 and TRBJ2-7; D is ambiguous. The germline V and J ends were trimmed by 2 bases and 2 bases, with 10 bases remaining between them. The CDR3 consists of 14 residues.

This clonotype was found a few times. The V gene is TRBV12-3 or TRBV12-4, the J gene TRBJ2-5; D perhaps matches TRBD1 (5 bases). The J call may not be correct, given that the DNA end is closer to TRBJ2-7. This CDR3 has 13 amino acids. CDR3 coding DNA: TGTGCCAGCAGCCTACAGGTGAACTACGAGCAGTACTTC. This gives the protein CASSLQVNYEQYF.

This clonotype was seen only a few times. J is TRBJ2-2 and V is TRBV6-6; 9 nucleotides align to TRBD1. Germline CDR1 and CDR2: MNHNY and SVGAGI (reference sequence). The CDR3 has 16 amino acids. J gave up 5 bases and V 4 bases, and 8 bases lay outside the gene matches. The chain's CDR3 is CASSFGGTGRTGELFF. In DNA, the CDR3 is TGTGCCAGCAGTTTTGGCGGGACAGGGCGGACCGGGGAGCTGTTTTTT.

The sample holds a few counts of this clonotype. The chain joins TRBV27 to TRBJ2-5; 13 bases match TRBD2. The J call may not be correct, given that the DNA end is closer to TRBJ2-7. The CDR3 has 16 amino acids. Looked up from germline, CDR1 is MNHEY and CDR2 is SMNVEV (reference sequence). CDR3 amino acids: CASSQGTSGIIYEQYF. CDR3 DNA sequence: TGTGCCAGCAGTCAGGGGACTAGCGGGATTATCTACGAGCAGTACTTC.

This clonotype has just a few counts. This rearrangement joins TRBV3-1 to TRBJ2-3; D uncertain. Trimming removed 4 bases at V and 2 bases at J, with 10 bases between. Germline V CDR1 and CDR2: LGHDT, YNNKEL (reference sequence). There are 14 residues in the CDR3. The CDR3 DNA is TGTGCCAGCAGCCCATGGGATCTCACAGATACGCAGTATTTT. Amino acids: CASSPWDLTDTQYF.

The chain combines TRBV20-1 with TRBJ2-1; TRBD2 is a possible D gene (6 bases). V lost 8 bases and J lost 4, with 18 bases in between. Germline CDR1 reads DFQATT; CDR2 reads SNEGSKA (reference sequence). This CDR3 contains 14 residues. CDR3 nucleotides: TGCAGTTTCCGTCCAAGCGGGTTTTACAATGAGCAGTTCTTC. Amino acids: CSFRPSGFYNEQFF.

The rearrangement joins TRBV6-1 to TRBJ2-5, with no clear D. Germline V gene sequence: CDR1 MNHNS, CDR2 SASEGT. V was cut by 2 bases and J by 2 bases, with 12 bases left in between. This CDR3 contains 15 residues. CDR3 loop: CASSEFGVGQETQYF. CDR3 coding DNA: TGTGCCAGCAGTGAATTTGGGGTTGGGCAAGAGACCCAGTACTTC.

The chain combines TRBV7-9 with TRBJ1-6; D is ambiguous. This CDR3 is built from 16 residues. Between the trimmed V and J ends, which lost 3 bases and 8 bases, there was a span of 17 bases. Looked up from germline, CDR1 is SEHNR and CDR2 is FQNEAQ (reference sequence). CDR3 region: CASSLASALYDSPLHF. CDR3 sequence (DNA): TGTGCCAGCAGCTTGGCTTCGGCCCTTTATGATTCACCCCTCCACTTT.

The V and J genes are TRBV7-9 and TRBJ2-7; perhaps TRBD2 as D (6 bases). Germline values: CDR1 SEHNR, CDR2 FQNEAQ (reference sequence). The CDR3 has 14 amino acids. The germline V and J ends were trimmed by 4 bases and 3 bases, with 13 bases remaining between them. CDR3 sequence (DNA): TGTGCCAGCAGCTCGGAGGGACGGTACTACGAGCAGTACTTC. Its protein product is CASSSEGRYYEQYF.

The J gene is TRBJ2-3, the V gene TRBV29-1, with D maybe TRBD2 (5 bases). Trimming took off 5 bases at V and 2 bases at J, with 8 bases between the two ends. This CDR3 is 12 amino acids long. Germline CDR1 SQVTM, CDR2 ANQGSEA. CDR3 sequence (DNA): TGCAGCGTTCGAGGGTCCACAGATACGCAGTATTTT. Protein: CSVRGSTDTQYF.

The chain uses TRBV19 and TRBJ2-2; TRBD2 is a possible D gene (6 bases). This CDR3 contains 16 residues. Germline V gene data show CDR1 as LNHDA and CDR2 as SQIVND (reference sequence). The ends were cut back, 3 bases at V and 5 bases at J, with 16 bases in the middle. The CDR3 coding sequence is TGTGCCAGTAGTATCGCCCACATGGGGGGAACCGGGGAGCTGTTTTTT. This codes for CASSIAHMGGTGELFF.

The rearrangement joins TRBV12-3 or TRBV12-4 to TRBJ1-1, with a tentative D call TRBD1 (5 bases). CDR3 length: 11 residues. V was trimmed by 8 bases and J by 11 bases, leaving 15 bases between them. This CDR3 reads CASGGVIKAFF. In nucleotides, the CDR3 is TGTGCCAGCGGGGGGGTTATTAAGGCTTTCTTT.

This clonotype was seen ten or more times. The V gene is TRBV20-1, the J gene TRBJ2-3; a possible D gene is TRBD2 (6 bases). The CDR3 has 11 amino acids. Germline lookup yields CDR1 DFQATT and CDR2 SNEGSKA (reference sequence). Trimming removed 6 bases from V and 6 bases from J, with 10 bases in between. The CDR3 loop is CSARLGDTQYF. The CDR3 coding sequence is TGCAGTGCCCGACTAGGGGATACGCAGTATTTT.

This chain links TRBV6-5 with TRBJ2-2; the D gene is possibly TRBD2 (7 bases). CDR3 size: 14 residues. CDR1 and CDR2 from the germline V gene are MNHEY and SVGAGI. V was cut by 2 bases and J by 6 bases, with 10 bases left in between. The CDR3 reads CASSYGGAAGELFF. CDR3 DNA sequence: TGTGCCAGCAGTTACGGGGGGGCCGCCGGGGAGCTGTTTTTT.

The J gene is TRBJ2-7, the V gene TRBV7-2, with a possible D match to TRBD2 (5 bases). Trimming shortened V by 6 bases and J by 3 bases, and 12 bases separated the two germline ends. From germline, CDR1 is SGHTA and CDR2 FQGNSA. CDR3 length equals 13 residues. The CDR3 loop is CASRSGLRYEQYF. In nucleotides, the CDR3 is TGTGCCAGCAGGTCAGGACTCCGCTACGAGCAGTACTTC.

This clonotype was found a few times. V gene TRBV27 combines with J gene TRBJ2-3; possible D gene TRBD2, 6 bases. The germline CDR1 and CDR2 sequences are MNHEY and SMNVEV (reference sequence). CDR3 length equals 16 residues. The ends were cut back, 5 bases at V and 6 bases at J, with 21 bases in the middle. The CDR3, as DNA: TGTGCCAGCAGTCACCCAACTAGCCGGTGGATGGATACGCAGTATTTT. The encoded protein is CASSHPTSRWMDTQYF.